The 26 T cell receptor beta chains below all came from one sample that was sequenced in a study of regulatory T cells in long-lasting Graves disease. With iRepertoire HTBI primers and Arm-PCR of CDR3 regions, TCR beta libraries were built. Each CDR3 protein is one row after TCRdb ran MiXCR on the multiplex PCR reads. This table holds about 350,000 distinct CDR3 sequences, roughly 16% found once. Time point meaning: newly diagnosed GD, antithyroid drugs for less than 3 months. PBMC-extracted RNA yielded the TCR library. The data also belong to a second study, concerning T cells in Graves' hyperthyroidism and ophthalmopathy.

Sequenced here: peripheral blood mononuclear cells (PBMCs), sampled at new diagnosis, from a patient treated with antithyroid drugs. These receptor sequences come from a woman younger than 35 with Graves disease.

This clonotype was found a few times. V gene TRBV6-1 combines with J gene TRBJ1-2; the D is unclear. Per the germline V gene, CDR1 is MNHNS and CDR2 is SASEGT. This CDR3 region has 10 residues. The germline V and J ends were trimmed by 10 bases and 8 bases, with 11 bases remaining between them. CDR3 nucleotide sequence: TGTGCCACCTTAAGGGAGGGCTACACCTTC. Its protein product is CATLREGYTF.

This clonotype was counted at least ten times. J is TRBJ2-1 and V is TRBV11-2; a weak D match, TRBD2 (6 bases). The CDR3 is 17 amino acids. The germline V gene has CDR1 SGHAT and CDR2 FQNNGV. Between the trimmed V and J ends, which lost 5 bases and 4 bases, there was a span of 21 bases. DNA for the CDR3: TGTGCCAGCAGCCACCTTAGGCCGGGAGTGTCATACAATGAGCAGTTCTTC. It is translated as CASSHLRPGVSYNEQFF.

This clonotype was counted only a few times. This rearrangement joins TRBV12-3 or TRBV12-4 to TRBJ2-3; D is ambiguous. Trimming cost V 3 bases and J 5 bases, with 6 bases left between them. The CDR3 length is 12 residues. The CDR3 DNA is TGTGCCAGCAGTTTCAGAATAGATACGCAGTATTTT. This encodes CASSFRIDTQYF.

This clonotype was counted at least ten times. The chain recombines TRBV5-1 with TRBJ2-5; 7 bases match TRBD1. CDR3 length equals 14 residues. The V gene's germline CDR1 is SGHRS and CDR2 YFSETQ. Unmatched junction bases numbered 8, after V lost 4 bases and J lost 5 bases. CDR3 residues: CASSTGTALETQYF. The DNA for the CDR3 is TGCGCCAGCAGCACCGGGACAGCTCTTGAGACCCAGTACTTC.

This chain joins TRBV2 and TRBJ2-1; 11 bases match TRBD2. CDR1 SNHLY and CDR2 FYNNEI come from the germline V gene. The ends lost 4 bases at V and 6 bases at J; junction bases unmatched: 5. CDR3 size: 15 residues. The CDR3 loop is CASSAGLAVVNEQFF. CDR3 nucleotide sequence: TGTGCCAGCAGTGCGGGACTAGCGGTGGTCAATGAGCAGTTCTTC.

This clonotype was observed at least ten times. V and J are TRBV6-2 or TRBV6-3 and TRBJ2-5; D possibly uses TRBD1 or TRBD2 (7 bases each). The CDR3 sequence is 14 residues long. V lost 6 bases to trimming and J lost 4 bases, with 15 bases between them. CDR1 is MNHEY and CDR2 is SVGEGT in the germline V gene. The CDR3 protein is CASSLGRGGETQYF. The CDR3 nucleotides read TGTGCCAGCAGCCTTGGCAGGGGGGGAGAGACCCAGTACTTC.

The gene calls are TRBV19 and TRBJ1-6; D uncertain. CDR3 length: 15 amino acids. V was shortened by 3 bases and J by 6 bases, with 12 bases between the two germline ends. CDR1 and CDR2 (germline): LNHDA, SQIVND (reference sequence). The CDR3 DNA follows: TGTGCCAGTAGTATTAGAGACCCTTCTAATTCACCCCTCCACTTT. Translation gives CASSIRDPSNSPLHF.

The rearrangement links TRBV7-9 to TRBJ1-2; D may be TRBD1 (5 bases). The CDR3 is made up of 15 amino acids. Trimming removed 7 bases at V and 2 bases at J, with 17 bases between. Germline V gene sequence: CDR1 SEHNR, CDR2 FQNEAQ (reference sequence). CDR3 bases: TGTGCCAGCACGCGCGGAGGCCAGGGAAACTATGGCTACACCTTC. Translation: CASTRGGQGNYGYTF.

On this clonotype itself: A far bigger clonotype differs at one base, so this is likely a read error. The chain carries TRBV10-1 and TRBJ2-3; 7 bases are a match to TRBD2. The CDR3 spans 14 residues. The V gene's germline CDR1 is WNHNN and CDR2 SYGVQD (reference sequence). CDR3 residues: CTSSSGGTTDTQYF. CDR3 nucleotide sequence: TGCACCAGCAGTTCGGGGGGAACCACAGATACGCAGTATTTT.

The table lists this clonotype with many counts. The V and J genes are TRBV28 and TRBJ2-7; no clear D. The CDR3 spans 13 residues. Trimming removed 4 bases from V and 2 bases from J, with 9 bases in between. Germline V gene lookup returns CDR1 MDHEN and CDR2 SYDVKM. In DNA form, the CDR3 reads TGTGCCAGCAGTTATTCTTTGACCTACGAGCAGTACTTC. Translation: CASSYSLTYEQYF.

This clonotype was seen a few times. A junction end diverges from the germline sequence, so it may reflect a read error. This chain links TRBV20-1 with TRBJ2-7; D may correspond to TRBD1 or TRBD2 (7 bases each). From germline, CDR1 is DFQATT and CDR2 SNEGSKA (reference sequence). This CDR3 is built from 12 residues. The CDR3 sequence: CSAQGGAYERYF. CDR3 sequence (DNA): TGCAGTGCTCAGGGGGGGGCCTACGAGCGGTACTTC.

This clonotype appeared a few times. The chain carries TRBV27 and TRBJ2-4; 9 bases map to TRBD1. The CDR3 loop spans 15 amino acids. V lost 5 bases to trimming and J lost 10 bases; unmatched junction nucleotides: 12. Germline V CDR1 and CDR2: MNHEY, SMNVEV (reference sequence). CDR3 residues: CASSAGQGGRGIQYF. In DNA form, the CDR3 reads TGTGCCAGCAGTGCGGGACAGGGAGGTCGTGGGATTCAGTACTTC.

There are a few counts of this clonotype. One base away lies a much larger clone, so this may be a sequencing read error. The rearrangement uses TRBV28 and TRBJ2-1, with 9 bases lining up with TRBD1. Germline V gene lookup returns CDR1 MDHEN and CDR2 SYDVKM. The CDR3 has 17 amino acids. V shed 6 bases, J shed 7 bases, and the junction held 16 bases outside the gene matches. CDR3 protein: CASSPLSGTGKRNEQFF. The CDR3 region has the DNA TGTGCCAGCAGCCCCCTCTCGGGGACAGGGAAAAGAAATGAGCAGTTCTTC.

The gene calls are TRBV24-1 and TRBJ2-3; weak D call: TRBD2 (6 bases). Germline V gene data show CDR1 as KGHDR and CDR2 as SFDVKD. V lost 6 bases and J 2 bases, leaving 17 bases between the germline ends. This CDR3 is built from 16 residues. CDR3 loop: CATSSAGPGYTDTQYF. The CDR3 DNA reads TGTGCCACCAGTTCGGCGGGGCCCGGCTACACAGATACGCAGTATTTT.

This clonotype occurred many times. This chain links TRBV7-2 with TRBJ1-1; 7 bases line up with TRBD1. The CDR3 consists of 12 residues. The V gene's germline CDR1 is SGHTA and CDR2 FQGNSA. V shed 6 bases, J shed 4 bases, and the junction held 2 bases outside the gene matches. The CDR3 nucleotides are TGTGCCAGCAGAAAGGGGGCCACTGAAGCTTTCTTT. Translated: CASRKGATEAFF. Complete variable domain (other parts from reference TRBV7-2 and TRBJ1-1): GAGVSQSPSNKVTEKGKDVELRCDPISGHTALYWYRQSLGQGLEFLIYFQGNSAPDKSGLPSDRFSAERTGGSVSTLTIQRTQQEDSAVYLCASRKGATEAFFGQGTRLTVV.

The sample holds many counts of this clonotype. The rearrangement joins TRBV12-3 or TRBV12-4 to TRBJ2-1; the D is unclear. V was pared by 4 bases and J by 6 bases, with 10 bases between. The CDR3 has 13 amino acids. The CDR3 protein is CASSSPGRNEQFF. CDR3 sequence (DNA): TGTGCCAGCAGTTCCCCCGGGCGCAATGAGCAGTTCTTC.

This clonotype was seen many times. The chain employs TRBV27 and TRBJ2-1; 7 bases fit TRBD2. The CDR3 runs 16 residues. J was trimmed by 4 bases and V by 5 bases; bases with no gene match: 11. Germline CDR1 MNHEY, CDR2 SMNVEV (reference sequence). The CDR3 DNA follows: TGTGCCAGCAGTCCCTGGGGAGGGAAGGCTTACAATGAGCAGTTCTTC. Protein sequence: CASSPWGGKAYNEQFF.

This clonotype was observed at least ten times. V is TRBV12-3 or TRBV12-4 and J is TRBJ1-2; no reliable D call. Trimming left V 6 bases short and J 8 bases short, with 13 bases between. This CDR3 comprises 12 residues. The CDR3 reads CASSLAVGGYTF. The CDR3 DNA reads as TGTGCCAGCAGCTTGGCAGTCGGCGGCTACACCTTC.

The sample holds many counts of this clonotype. V gene TRBV6-5 combines with J gene TRBJ2-5; D not resolved. The CDR3 consists of 13 residues. Per germline, CDR1 MNHEY and CDR2 SVGAGI. The V end lost 0 bases, the J end lost 5 bases, and 7 bases lay between the germline ends. CDR3 residues: CASSYSGDETQYF. The CDR3 region has the DNA TGTGCCAGCAGTTACTCTGGGGATGAGACCCAGTACTTC.

This clonotype was recorded at least ten times. This rearrangement joins TRBV5-1 to TRBJ1-1, with 9 positions matching TRBD1. From germline, CDR1 is SGHRS and CDR2 YFSETQ. The length of the CDR3 is 16 residues. Trimming at V came to 0 bases and at J to 8 bases, leaving 11 bases not matched to a gene. CDR3 sequence (DNA): TGCGCCAGCAGCTTGGACAGGGGGCGCGGAGTAAACGAAGCTTTCTTT. It specifies CASSLDRGRGVNEAFF.

Note on this clonotype: Germline is not matched at one junction end, which may reflect a read error. The V gene is TRBV29-1, the J gene TRBJ2-1; 13 bases match TRBD2. The CDR3 runs to 16 residues. In germline, CDR1 is SQVTM, CDR2 ANQGSEA. The CDR3 DNA is TGCAGCGTAGCCGGGACTAGCGGGAACTCCTACAATAAGCAGTTCTTC. It encodes CSVAGTSGNSYNKQFF.

The chain carries TRBV2 and TRBJ2-1; 9 bases are shared with TRBD2. The junction had 11 bases not matched to a gene; V was cut back by 6 bases and J by 5 bases. The V gene's germline CDR1 is SNHLY and CDR2 FYNNEI. The CDR3 is made up of 16 amino acids. CDR3 in amino acids: CASSSQGPSGNNEQFF. The CDR3 DNA follows: TGTGCCAGCAGCAGCCAAGGGCCTAGCGGGAACAATGAGCAGTTCTTC.

V usage is TRBV5-8 and J usage is TRBJ2-1; TRBD1 aligns across 8 bases. Germline lookup yields CDR1 SGHTS and CDR2 YDEGEE. V dropped 0 bases and J dropped 5; count of bases not matched to a gene: 4. This CDR3 is 15 amino acids long. CDR3 region: CASSLGQGFNNEQFF. The CDR3 coding sequence is TGTGCCAGCAGCTTGGGACAGGGGTTTAACAATGAGCAGTTCTTC.

In regard to this clonotype: A far larger clone is a single base away, which makes a read error likely. V and J are TRBV4-2 and TRBJ1-1, with D possibly matching TRBD1 (6 bases). V was pared by 7 bases and J by 4 bases, with 19 bases between. Germline assignment: CDR1 LGHNA and CDR2 YNFKEQ. The CDR3 loop spans 15 amino acids. CDR3 in amino acids: CASIPRTGSATEAFF. In nucleotides, the CDR3 is TGTGCCAGCATCCCCCGTACAGGGTCAGCCACTGAAGCTTTCTTT.

The sample holds many counts of this clonotype. The V gene is TRBV4-1, the J gene TRBJ2-7; possible D gene TRBD2, 6 bases. Deletions cut 1 base from V and 4 bases from J, with 17 bases between. The CDR3 extends over 16 amino acids. CDR1 is MGHRA, CDR2 YSYEKL, per germline. Here the CDR3 reads CASSQGLSPGEYEQYF. In nucleotides, the CDR3 is TGCGCCAGCAGCCAAGGGCTTTCGCCGGGGGAATACGAGCAGTACTTC.

Comment on this clonotype: This may be a read error, as it is one base from a much larger clone. The chain couples TRBV11-2 to TRBJ1-6; 9 nucleotides align to TRBD1. The CDR3 has 16 amino acids. Germline CDR1 is SGHAT and CDR2 is FQNNGV. In DNA form, the CDR3 reads TGTGCCAGCAGCACCCCCGGGACAGGGTTAGGGTCACACCTCCACTTT. The encoded protein is CASSTPGTGLGSHLHF. The full variable domain, rest sourced from reference TRBV11-2 and TRBJ1-6, is EAGVAQSPRYKIIEKRQSVAFWCNPISGHATLYWYQQILGQGPKLLIQFQNNGVVDDSQLPKDRFSAERLKGVDSTLKIQPAKLEDSAVYLCASSTPGTGLGSHLHFGNGTRLTVT.